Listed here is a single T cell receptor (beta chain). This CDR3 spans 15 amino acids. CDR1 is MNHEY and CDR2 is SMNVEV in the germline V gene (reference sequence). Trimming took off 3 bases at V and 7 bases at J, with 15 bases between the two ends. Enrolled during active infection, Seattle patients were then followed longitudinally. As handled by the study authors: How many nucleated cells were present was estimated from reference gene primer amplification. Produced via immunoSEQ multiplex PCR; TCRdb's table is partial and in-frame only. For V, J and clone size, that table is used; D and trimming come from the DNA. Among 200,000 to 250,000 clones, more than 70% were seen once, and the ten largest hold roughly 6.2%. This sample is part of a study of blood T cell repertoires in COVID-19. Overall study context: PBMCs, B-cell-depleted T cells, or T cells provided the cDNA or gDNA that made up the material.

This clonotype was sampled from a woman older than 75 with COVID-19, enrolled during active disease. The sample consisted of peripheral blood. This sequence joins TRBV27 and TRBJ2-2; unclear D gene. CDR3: CASSFSHATGGELFF. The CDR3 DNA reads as TGTGCCAGCAGTTTCTCCCACGCGACTGGCGGGGAGCTGTTTTTT.